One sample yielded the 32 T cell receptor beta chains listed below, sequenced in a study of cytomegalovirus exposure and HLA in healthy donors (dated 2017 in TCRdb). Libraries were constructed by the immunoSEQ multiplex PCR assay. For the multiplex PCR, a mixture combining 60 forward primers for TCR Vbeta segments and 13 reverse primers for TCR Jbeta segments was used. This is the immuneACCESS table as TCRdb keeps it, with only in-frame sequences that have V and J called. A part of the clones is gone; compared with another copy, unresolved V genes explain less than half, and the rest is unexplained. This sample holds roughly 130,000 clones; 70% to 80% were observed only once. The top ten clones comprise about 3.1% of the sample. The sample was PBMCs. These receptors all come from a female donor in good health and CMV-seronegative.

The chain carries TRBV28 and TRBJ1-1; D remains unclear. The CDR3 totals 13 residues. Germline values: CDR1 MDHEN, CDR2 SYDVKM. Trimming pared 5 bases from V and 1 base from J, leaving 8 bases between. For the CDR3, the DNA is TGTGCCAGCAGTGGGCGGGGGAACACTGAAGCTTTCTTT. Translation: CASSGRGNTEAFF.

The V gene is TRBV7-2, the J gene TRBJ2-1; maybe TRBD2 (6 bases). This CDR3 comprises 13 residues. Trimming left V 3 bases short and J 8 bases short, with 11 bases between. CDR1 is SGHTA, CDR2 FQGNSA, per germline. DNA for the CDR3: TGTGCCAGCAGCTTTGCGGGGACCCATGAGCAGTTCTTC. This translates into CASSFAGTHEQFF.

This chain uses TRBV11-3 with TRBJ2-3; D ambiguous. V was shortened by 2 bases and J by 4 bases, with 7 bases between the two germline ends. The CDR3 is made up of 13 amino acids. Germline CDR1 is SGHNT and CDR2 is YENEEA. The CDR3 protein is CASSLSTPDTQYF. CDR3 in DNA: TGTGCCAGCAGCTTAAGCACCCCAGATACGCAGTATTTT.

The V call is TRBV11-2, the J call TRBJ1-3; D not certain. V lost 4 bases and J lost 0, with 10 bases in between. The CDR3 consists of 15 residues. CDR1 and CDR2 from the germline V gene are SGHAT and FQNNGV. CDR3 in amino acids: CASSSQMSSGNTIYF. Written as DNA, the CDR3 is TGTGCCAGCAGCTCACAGATGAGCTCTGGAAACACCATATATTTT.

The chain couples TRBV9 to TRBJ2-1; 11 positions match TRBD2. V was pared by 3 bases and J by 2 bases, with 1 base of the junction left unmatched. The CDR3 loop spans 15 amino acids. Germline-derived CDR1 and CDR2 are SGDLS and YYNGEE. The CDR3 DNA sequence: TGTGCCAGCAGCGGTAGCGGGAGGGCCTACAATGAGCAGTTCTTC. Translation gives CASSGSGRAYNEQFF.

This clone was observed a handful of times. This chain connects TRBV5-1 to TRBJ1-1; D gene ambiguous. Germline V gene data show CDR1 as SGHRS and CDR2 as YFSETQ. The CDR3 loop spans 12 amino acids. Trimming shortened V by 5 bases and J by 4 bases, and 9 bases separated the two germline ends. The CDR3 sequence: CASRPEGTEAFF. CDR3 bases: TGCGCCAGCAGGCCTGAGGGCACTGAAGCTTTCTTT. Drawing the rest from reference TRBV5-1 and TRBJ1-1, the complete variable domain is KAGVTQTPRYLIKTRGQQVTLSCSPISGHRSVSWYQQTPGQGLQFLFEYFSETQRNKGNFPGRFSGRQFSNSRSEMNVSTLELGDSALYLCASRPEGTEAFFGQGTRLTVV.

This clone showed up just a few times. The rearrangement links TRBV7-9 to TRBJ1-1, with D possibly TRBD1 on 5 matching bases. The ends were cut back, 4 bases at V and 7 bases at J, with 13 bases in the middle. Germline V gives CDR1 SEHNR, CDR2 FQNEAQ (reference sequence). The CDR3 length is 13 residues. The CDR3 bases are TGTGCCAGCAGCTCCATCGTCGACAGTGAAGCTTTCTTT. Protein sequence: CASSSIVDSEAFF. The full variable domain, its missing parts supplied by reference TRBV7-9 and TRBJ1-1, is DTGVSQNPRHKITKRGQNVTFRCDPISEHNRLYWYRQTLGQGPEFLTYFQNEAQLEKSRLLSDRFSAERPKGSFSTLEIQRTEQGDSAMYLCASSSIVDSEAFFGQGTRLTVV.

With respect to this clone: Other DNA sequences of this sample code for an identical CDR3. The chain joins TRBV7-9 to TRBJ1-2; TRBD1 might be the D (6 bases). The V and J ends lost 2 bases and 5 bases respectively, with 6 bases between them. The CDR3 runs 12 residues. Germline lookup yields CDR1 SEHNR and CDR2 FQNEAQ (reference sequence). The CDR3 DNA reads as TGTGCCAGCAGCTTAAGGGGGTATGGCTACACCTTC. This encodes CASSLRGYGYTF.

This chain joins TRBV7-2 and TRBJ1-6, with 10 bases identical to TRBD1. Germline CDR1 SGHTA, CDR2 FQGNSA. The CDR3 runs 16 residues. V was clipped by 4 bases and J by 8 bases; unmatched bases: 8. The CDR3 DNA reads TGTGCCAGCAGCTCCGCGGGACAGGGGCCAGATTCACCCCTCCACTTT. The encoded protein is CASSSAGQGPDSPLHF.

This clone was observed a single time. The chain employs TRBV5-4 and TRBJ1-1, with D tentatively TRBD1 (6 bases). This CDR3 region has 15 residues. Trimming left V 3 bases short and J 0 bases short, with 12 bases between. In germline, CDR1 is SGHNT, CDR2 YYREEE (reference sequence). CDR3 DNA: TGTGCCAGCAGCTGGGGCCGGGACATGAACACTGAAGCTTTCTTT. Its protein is CASSWGRDMNTEAFF.

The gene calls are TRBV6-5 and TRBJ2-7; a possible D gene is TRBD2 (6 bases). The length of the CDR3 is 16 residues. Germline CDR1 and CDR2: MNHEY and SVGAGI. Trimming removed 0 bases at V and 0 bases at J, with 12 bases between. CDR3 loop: CASSYSGGRSSYEQYF. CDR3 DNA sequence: TGTGCCAGCAGTTACTCGGGGGGACGAAGCTCCTACGAGCAGTACTTC.

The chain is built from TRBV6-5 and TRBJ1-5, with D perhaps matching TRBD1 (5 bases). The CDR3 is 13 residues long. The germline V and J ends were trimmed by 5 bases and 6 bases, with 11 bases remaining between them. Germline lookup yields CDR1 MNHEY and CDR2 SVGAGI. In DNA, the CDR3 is TGTGCCAGCAGTAGAGCAGGGATTCAGCCCCAGCATTTT. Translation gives CASSRAGIQPQHF.

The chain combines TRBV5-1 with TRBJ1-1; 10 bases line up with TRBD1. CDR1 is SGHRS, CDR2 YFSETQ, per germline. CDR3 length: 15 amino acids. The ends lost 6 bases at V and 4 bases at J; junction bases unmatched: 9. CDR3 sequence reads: CASTWTGGFGTEAFF. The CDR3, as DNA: TGCGCCAGCACCTGGACAGGGGGATTTGGCACTGAAGCTTTCTTT.

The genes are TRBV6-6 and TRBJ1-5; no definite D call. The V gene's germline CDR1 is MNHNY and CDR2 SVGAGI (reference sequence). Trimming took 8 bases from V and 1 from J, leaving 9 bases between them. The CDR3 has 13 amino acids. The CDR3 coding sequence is TGTGCCAGCTCCGCGGTAAGCAATCAGCCCCAGCATTTT. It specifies CASSAVSNQPQHF.

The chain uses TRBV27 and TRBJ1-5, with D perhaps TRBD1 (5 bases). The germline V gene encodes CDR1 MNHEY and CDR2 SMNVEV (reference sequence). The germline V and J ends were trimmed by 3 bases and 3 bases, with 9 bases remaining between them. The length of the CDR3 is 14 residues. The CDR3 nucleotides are TGTGCCAGCAGTTTCACAGGCTTCAATCAGCCCCAGCATTTT. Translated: CASSFTGFNQPQHF.

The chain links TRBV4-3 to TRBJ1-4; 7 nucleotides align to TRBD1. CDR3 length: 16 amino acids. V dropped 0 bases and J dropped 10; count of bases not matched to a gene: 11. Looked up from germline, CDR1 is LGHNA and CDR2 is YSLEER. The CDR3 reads CASSQDGDRGSGKLFF. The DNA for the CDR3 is TGCGCCAGCAGCCAAGATGGGGACAGAGGGTCTGGAAAACTGTTTTTT.

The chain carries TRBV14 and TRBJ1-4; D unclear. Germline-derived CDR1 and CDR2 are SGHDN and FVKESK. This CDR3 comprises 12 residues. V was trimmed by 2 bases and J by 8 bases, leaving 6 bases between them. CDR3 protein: CASSQFREKLFF. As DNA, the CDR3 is TGTGCCAGCAGCCAATTCCGGGAAAAACTGTTTTTT.

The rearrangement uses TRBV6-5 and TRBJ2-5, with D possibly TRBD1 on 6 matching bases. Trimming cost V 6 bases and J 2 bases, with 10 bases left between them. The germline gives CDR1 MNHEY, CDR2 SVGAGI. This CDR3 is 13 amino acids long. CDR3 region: CASRKQGQETQYF. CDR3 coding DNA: TGTGCCAGCAGGAAACAGGGTCAAGAGACCCAGTACTTC.

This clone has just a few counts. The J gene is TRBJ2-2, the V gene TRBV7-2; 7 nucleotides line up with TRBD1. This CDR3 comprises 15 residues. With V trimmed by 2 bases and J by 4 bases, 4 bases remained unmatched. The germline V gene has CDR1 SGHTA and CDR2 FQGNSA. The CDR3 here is CASSLNRGVTGELFF. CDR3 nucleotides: TGTGCCAGCAGCTTAAACAGGGGCGTCACCGGGGAGCTGTTTTTT.

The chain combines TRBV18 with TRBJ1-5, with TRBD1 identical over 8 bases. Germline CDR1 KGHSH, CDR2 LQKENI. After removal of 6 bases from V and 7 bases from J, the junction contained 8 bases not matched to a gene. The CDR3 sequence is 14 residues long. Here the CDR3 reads CASSFGQGGQPQHF. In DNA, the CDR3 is TGTGCCAGCTCCTTCGGACAGGGAGGACAGCCCCAGCATTTT.

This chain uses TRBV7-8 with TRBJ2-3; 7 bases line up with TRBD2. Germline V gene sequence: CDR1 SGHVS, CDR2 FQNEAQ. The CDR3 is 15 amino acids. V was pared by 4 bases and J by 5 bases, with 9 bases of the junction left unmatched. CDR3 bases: TGTGCCAGCAGCTGGGGGAGGGGCACACAAGATACGCAGTATTTT. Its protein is CASSWGRGTQDTQYF.

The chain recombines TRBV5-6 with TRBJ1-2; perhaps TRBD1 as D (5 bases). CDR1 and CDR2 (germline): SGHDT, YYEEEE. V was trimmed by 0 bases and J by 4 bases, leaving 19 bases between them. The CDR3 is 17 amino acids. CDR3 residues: CASSLGYGREPLYGYTF. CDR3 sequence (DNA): TGTGCCAGCAGCTTGGGTTACGGCAGGGAACCTCTCTATGGCTACACCTTC.

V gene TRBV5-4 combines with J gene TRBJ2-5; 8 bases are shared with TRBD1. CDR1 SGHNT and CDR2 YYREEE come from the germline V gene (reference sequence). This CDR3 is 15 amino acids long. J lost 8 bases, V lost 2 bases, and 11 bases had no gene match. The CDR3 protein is CASSFSGGQGTTQYF. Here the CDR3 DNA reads TGTGCCAGCAGCTTTAGTGGTGGACAGGGCACAACCCAGTACTTC. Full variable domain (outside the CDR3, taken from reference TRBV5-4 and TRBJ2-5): ETGVTQSPTHLIKTRGQQVTLRCSSQSGHNTVSWYQQALGQGPQFIFQYYREEENGRGNFPPRFSGLQFPNYSSELNVNALELDDSALYLCASSFSGGQGTTQYFGPGTRLLVL.

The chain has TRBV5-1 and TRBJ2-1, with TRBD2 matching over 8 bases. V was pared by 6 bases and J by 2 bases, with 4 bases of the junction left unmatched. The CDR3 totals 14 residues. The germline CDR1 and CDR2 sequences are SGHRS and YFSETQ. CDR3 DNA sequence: TGCGCCAGCACCATAGCGGGGCCCTACAATGAGCAGTTCTTC. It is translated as CASTIAGPYNEQFF. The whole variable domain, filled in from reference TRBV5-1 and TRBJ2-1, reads KAGVTQTPRYLIKTRGQQVTLSCSPISGHRSVSWYQQTPGQGLQFLFEYFSETQRNKGNFPGRFSGRQFSNSRSEMNVSTLELGDSALYLCASTIAGPYNEQFFGPGTRLTVL.

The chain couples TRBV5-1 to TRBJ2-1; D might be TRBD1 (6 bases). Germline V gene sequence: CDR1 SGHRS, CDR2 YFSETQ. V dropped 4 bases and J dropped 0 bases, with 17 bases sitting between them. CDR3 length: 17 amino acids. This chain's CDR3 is CASSTSPTGSSYNEQFF. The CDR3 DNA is TGCGCCAGCAGCACCTCCCCCACAGGGAGCTCCTACAATGAGCAGTTCTTC.

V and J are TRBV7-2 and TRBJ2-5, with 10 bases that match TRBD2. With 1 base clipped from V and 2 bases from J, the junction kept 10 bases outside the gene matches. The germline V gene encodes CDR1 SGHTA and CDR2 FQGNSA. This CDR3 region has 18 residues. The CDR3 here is CASSLGPSGAGGQETQYF. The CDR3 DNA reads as TGTGCCAGCAGCTTAGGGCCCTCGGGAGCGGGGGGGCAAGAGACCCAGTACTTC.

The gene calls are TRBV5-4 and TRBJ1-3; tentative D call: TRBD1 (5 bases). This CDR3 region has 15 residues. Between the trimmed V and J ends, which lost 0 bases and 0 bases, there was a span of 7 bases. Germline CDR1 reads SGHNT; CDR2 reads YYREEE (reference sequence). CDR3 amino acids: CASSLGGLSGNTIYF. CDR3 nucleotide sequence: TGTGCCAGCAGCTTGGGGGGCCTCTCTGGAAACACCATATATTTT.

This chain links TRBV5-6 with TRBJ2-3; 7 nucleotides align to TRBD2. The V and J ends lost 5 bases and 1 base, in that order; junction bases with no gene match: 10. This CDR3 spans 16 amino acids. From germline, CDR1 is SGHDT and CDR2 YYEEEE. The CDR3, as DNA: TGTGCCAGCAGGATAACTAGCGACGGGGGCACAGATACGCAGTATTTT. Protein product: CASRITSDGGTDTQYF. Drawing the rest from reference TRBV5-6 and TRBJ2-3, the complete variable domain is DAGVTQSPTHLIKTRGQQVTLRCSPKSGHDTVSWYQQALGQGPQFIFQYYEEEERQRGNFPDRFSGHQFPNYSSELNVNALLLGDSALYLCASRITSDGGTDTQYFGPGTRLTVL.

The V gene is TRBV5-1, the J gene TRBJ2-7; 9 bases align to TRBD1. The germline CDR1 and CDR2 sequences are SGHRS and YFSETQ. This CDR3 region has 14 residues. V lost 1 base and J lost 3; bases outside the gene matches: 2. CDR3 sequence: CASSLMDRGYEQYF. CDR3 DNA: TGCGCCAGCAGCTTGATGGACAGGGGCTACGAGCAGTACTTC.

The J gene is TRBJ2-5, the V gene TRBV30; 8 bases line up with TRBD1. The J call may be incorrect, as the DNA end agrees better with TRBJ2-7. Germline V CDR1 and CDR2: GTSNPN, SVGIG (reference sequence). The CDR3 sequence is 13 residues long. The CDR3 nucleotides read TGTGCCTGGAACAAACAGGGGGTCCGCGAGCAGTACTTC. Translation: CAWNKQGVREQYF.

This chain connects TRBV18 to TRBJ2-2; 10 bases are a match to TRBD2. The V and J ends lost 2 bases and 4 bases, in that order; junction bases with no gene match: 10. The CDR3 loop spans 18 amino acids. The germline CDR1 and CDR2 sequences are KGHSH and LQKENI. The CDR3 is CASSPEQAGGPITGELFF. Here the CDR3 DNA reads TGTGCCAGCTCACCAGAACAAGCGGGAGGGCCGATCACCGGGGAGCTGTTTTTT.

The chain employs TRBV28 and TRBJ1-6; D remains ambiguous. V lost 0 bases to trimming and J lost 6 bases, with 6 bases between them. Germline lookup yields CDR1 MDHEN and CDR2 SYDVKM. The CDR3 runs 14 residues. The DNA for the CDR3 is TGTGCCAGCAGTTTATGGCAGTTTAATTCACCCCTCCACTTT. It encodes CASSLWQFNSPLHF.